This TCR beta chain emerged from a study of blood T cells in healthy people across ages. The study, taken as a whole, reports: More naive CD4+ cells and higher diversity marked long-lived donors relative to aged donors.

CDR1 and CDR2 from the germline V gene are LGHDT and YNNKEL (reference sequence). The CDR3 loop spans 14 amino acids. Trimming shortened V by 4 bases and J by 5 bases, and 12 bases separated the two germline ends. Per sample, a minimum of 6.5 million PBMCs were isolated. The second PCR ran roughly 7 to 12 cycles with a sample-barcoded 5' primer and J-beta primers. From the 5' RACE reads, TCRdb called clonotypes with MiXCR, one entry per CDR3 protein. The table has about 680,000 distinct CDR3 sequences, 49% seen once. As regards this clonotype: Its matching antigen is unknown.

Sequencing used blood. V is TRBV3-1 and J is TRBJ2-1; D uncertain. The receptor comes from an older woman in good health. The CDR3 spells CASSPRQVNNEQFF. The CDR3 nucleotides are TGTGCCAGCAGCCCGAGGCAGGTAAACAATGAGCAGTTCTTC.